This T cell receptor beta chain was retrieved from a study of PD-1 blockade in classical Hodgkin lymphoma. Some clones are missing from TCRdb's copy, which holds only in-frame ones; the method was immunoSEQ multiplex PCR. The table shows about 27,000 clones, with around nine tenths occurring only once. Brentuximab vedotin exposure varied, and every patient relapsed after autologous stem cell transplantation. Thawed PBMCs underwent magnetic negative selection to obtain purified CD8+ T cells. This sequence was found in a human donor with classical Hodgkin lymphoma. The specimen was CD8+ T cells from blood, collected at baseline.

The CDR3 DNA is TGTGCCAGCAGTCTAACCGGGGCCAACGTCCTGACTTTC. It translates to CASSLTGANVLTF. The chain recombines TRBV27 with TRBJ2-6; D unresolved. The V end was cut by 5 bases, the J end by 4 bases, with 6 bases between. The CDR3 totals 13 residues. In germline, CDR1 is MNHEY, CDR2 SMNVEV (reference sequence).